The 28 T cell receptor beta chains below all came from one sample that was sequenced in a study of cytomegalovirus exposure and HLA in healthy donors. Using immunoSEQ multiplex PCR, the repertoire was profiled, and TCRdb retains in-frame clones only, with some absent. In the table there are tens of thousands of clones, approximately 91% of which are singletons. Sequencing used PBMCs. The receptors originated from a man aged 25-45 years in good health and CMV-seronegative.

The chain couples TRBV7-9 to TRBJ1-2; TRBD1 matches 7 bases. CDR1 is SEHNR, CDR2 FQNEAQ, per germline (reference sequence). Losses at the gene ends were 5 bases for V and 5 bases for J; bases not matched to a gene: 5. This CDR3 has 13 residues. This CDR3 is CASSGMGQYGYTF. The CDR3 DNA reads TGTGCCAGCAGCGGGATGGGACAGTATGGCTACACCTTC.

This clone appeared once. The chain employs TRBV10-3 and TRBJ2-7; TRBD1 might be the D (6 bases). CDR1 is ENHRY, CDR2 SYGVKD, per germline. V lost 8 bases and J lost 0, with 11 bases in between. CDR3 length: 13 residues. DNA of the CDR3: TGTGCCATCGGACAGAAACTCTCCTACGAGCAGTACTTC. Translated, it gives CAIGQKLSYEQYF.

V gene TRBV7-2 combines with J gene TRBJ1-1; possible D gene TRBD1, 6 bases. Trimming left V 6 bases short and J 5 bases short, with 10 bases between. This CDR3 comprises 12 residues. The germline V gene encodes CDR1 SGHTA and CDR2 FQGNSA. In DNA, the CDR3 is TGTGCCAGCAGTTTAAGGGGGACTGAAGCTTTCTTT. It codes for CASSLRGTEAFF.

The chain recombines TRBV27 with TRBJ2-5; D may be TRBD1 (5 bases). CDR3 length: 15 residues. CDR1 MNHEY and CDR2 SMNVEV come from the germline V gene (reference sequence). Trimming stripped 6 bases from V and 4 bases from J, with 18 bases between. The DNA for the CDR3 is TGTGCCAGCAGCCCTACAGCAGGGATAGGAGAGACCCAGTACTTC. This codes for CASSPTAGIGETQYF.

The chain has TRBV15 and TRBJ1-2; a weak D match, TRBD1 (5 bases). Per germline, CDR1 LNHNV and CDR2 YYDKDF (reference sequence). Trimming took 3 bases from V and 7 from J, leaving 15 bases between them. The CDR3 sequence is 14 residues long. CDR3 DNA sequence: TGTGCCACCAGCAGTAGACAGAGCGGGGGTGGCTACACCTTC. It specifies CATSSRQSGGGYTF.

The CDR3 DNA follows: TGTGCCAGCTCACGGAGCGGGACAGGGGCCGGGGAGACCCAGTACTTC. As protein: CASSRSGTGAGETQYF. V is TRBV18 and J is TRBJ2-5, with TRBD1 matching over 10 bases. Germline V gene sequence: CDR1 KGHSH, CDR2 LQKENI. J was trimmed by 5 bases and V by 4 bases; bases with no gene match: 10. The CDR3 has 16 amino acids.

The chain is built from TRBV9 and TRBJ1-2, with TRBD1 matching 7 bases. CDR1 is SGDLS, CDR2 YYNGEE, per germline. The CDR3 totals 19 residues. Trimming at V came to 0 bases and at J to 5 bases, leaving 19 bases not matched to a gene. For the CDR3, the DNA is TGTGCCAGCAGCGTAGACCCACAGGGGCACCCCGTATCAGGGTATGGCTACACCTTC. It is translated as CASSVDPQGHPVSGYGYTF.

Only one count was recorded for this clone. The V call is TRBV5-1, the J call TRBJ1-2, with 10 bases aligning to TRBD1. V was clipped by 4 bases and J by 3 bases; unmatched bases: 15. There are 18 residues in the CDR3. The germline CDR1 and CDR2 sequences are SGHRS and YFSETQ. The CDR3 reads CASSLTTPGQGLYYGYTF. The CDR3 DNA follows: TGCGCCAGCAGCCTAACTACACCGGGACAGGGGTTGTACTATGGCTACACCTTC.

This sequence joins TRBV10-2 and TRBJ2-7; 12 bases are shared with TRBD2. Looked up from germline, CDR1 is WSHSY and CDR2 is SAAADI. The CDR3 covers 17 residues. After removal of 4 bases from V and 2 bases from J, the junction contained 9 bases not matched to a gene. Here the CDR3 reads CASSGTRTSGRPYEQYF. CDR3 in DNA: TGCGCCAGCAGTGGGACCCGAACTAGCGGGAGGCCCTACGAGCAGTACTTC.

The chain recombines TRBV6-6 with TRBJ2-7; D possibly corresponds to TRBD1 (6 bases). CDR1 and CDR2 (germline): MNHNY, SVGAGI (reference sequence). CDR3 length equals 15 residues. V gave up 2 bases and J gave up 2 bases, with 13 bases separating them. CDR3 DNA: TGTGCCAGCAGTTACGCTGTGGGACAAGCCTACGAGCAGTACTTC. It translates to CASSYAVGQAYEQYF.

This chain links TRBV7-9 with TRBJ1-1; D possibly corresponds to TRBD1 (5 bases). The CDR3 runs to 16 residues. CDR1 SEHNR and CDR2 FQNEAQ come from the germline V gene (reference sequence). V gave up 2 bases and J gave up 2 bases, with 15 bases separating them. The CDR3 here is CASSLPRGGGNTEAFF. The CDR3 bases are TGTGCCAGCAGCTTACCAAGGGGCGGGGGAAACACTGAAGCTTTCTTT.

The chain links TRBV5-6 to TRBJ1-1, with 7 bases that match TRBD1. The CDR3 runs to 14 residues. Trimming removed 2 bases from V and 3 bases from J; junction bases left unmatched: 4. CDR1 and CDR2 (germline): SGHDT, YYEEEE. The CDR3 coding sequence is TGTGCCAGCAGCTTAATAACAGGGGACACTGAAGCTTTCTTT. Translation: CASSLITGDTEAFF.

The CDR3 loop is CAIQGPYEQYF. CDR3 nucleotide sequence: TGTGCCATCCAGGGTCCCTACGAGCAGTACTTC. The gene calls are TRBV28 and TRBJ2-7; D might be TRBD1 (5 bases). CDR3 size: 11 residues. V was shortened by 10 bases and J by 2 bases, with 9 bases between the two germline ends. Germline V gene sequence: CDR1 MDHEN, CDR2 SYDVKM.

Concerning this clone itself: A junction end diverges from the germline sequence, so it may reflect a read error. Within the sample, other DNA sequences also encode this same CDR3. The chain joins TRBV6-1 to TRBJ2-7, with TRBD1 matching over 8 bases. The germline V gene has CDR1 MNHNS and CDR2 SASEGT. This CDR3 region has 15 residues. CDR3 nucleotide sequence: TGTGCCAGCCCACCCGGGACAGGAAATTCCCACGAACAGTACTTC. Protein sequence: CASPPGTGNSHEQYF.

This clone was detected only once. This sequence joins TRBV6-6 and TRBJ1-4; a weak D match, TRBD1 (5 bases). Per the germline V gene, CDR1 is MNHNY and CDR2 is SVGAGI (reference sequence). V lost 3 bases to trimming and J lost 1 base, with 9 bases between them. The CDR3 has 15 amino acids. CDR3 DNA sequence: TGTGCCAGCAGTTATAAGGGGCAAACTAATGAAAAACTGTTTTTT. Translation gives CASSYKGQTNEKLFF.

This rearrangement joins TRBV18 to TRBJ2-2, with 8 bases matching TRBD1. V lost 3 bases and J lost 4; bases outside the gene matches: 7. Germline V gene lookup returns CDR1 KGHSH and CDR2 LQKENI. The CDR3 consists of 16 residues. The CDR3 DNA reads TGTGCCAGCTCACCTGGAGACAGGGGAGGCACCGGGGAGCTGTTTTTT. As protein: CASSPGDRGGTGELFF.

The chain carries TRBV10-1 and TRBJ2-3, with 9 positions matching TRBD2. Germline V gene lookup returns CDR1 WNHNN and CDR2 SYGVQD (reference sequence). This CDR3 region has 16 residues. The junction had 7 bases not matched to a gene; V was cut back by 4 bases and J by 2 bases. CDR3 amino acids: CASSGNLAGNTDTQYF. For the CDR3, the DNA is TGCGCCAGCAGTGGCAACCTAGCGGGAAACACAGATACGCAGTATTTT.

The V call is TRBV6-5, the J call TRBJ1-2; 9 positions match TRBD1. This CDR3 comprises 15 residues. Germline loops: CDR1 MNHEY, CDR2 SVGAGI. Germline trimming cut 6 bases from V and 4 bases from J; bases unmatched to any gene: 9. The CDR3 region is CASSPGQGRPYGYTF. The CDR3 nucleotides are TGTGCCAGCAGCCCAGGACAGGGGCGACCCTATGGCTACACCTTC.

This clone has just one count. The V gene is TRBV2, the J gene TRBJ2-7; a possible D gene is TRBD1 (6 bases). The CDR3 spans 12 residues. Germline V lookup: CDR1 SNHLY, CDR2 FYNNEI. Trimming took off 6 bases at V and 5 bases at J, with 11 bases between the two ends. The CDR3 DNA follows: TGTGCCAGCAGACAGGGCTACAACGAGCAGTACTTC. Protein: CASRQGYNEQYF.

This clone occurred a few times. The V gene is TRBV11-3, the J gene TRBJ1-1; perhaps TRBD1 as D (5 bases). The germline V gene has CDR1 SGHNT and CDR2 YENEEA. The V end was cut by 0 bases, the J end by 3 bases, with 14 bases between. The CDR3 covers 16 residues. CDR3 sequence (DNA): TGTGCCAGCAGCTTAGATGGTAGGGGAGGAGACACTGAAGCTTTCTTT. It translates to CASSLDGRGGDTEAFF. The full variable domain, with the rest looked up from reference TRBV11-3 and TRBJ1-1, is EAGVVQSPRYKIIEKKQPVAFWCNPISGHNTLYWYLQNLGQGPELLIRYENEEAVDDSQLPKDRFSAERLKGVDSTLKIQPAELGDSAVYLCASSLDGRGGDTEAFFGQGTRLTVV.

Only a few counts were recorded for this clone. The chain links TRBV5-8 to TRBJ2-7; 8 positions agree with TRBD1. Germline values: CDR1 SGHTS, CDR2 YDEGEE. The CDR3 is 15 amino acids. Trimming took 3 bases from V and 0 from J; bases not matched to a gene: 5. CDR3 nucleotides: TGTGCCAGCAGCTCGGGACAGGCGAGCTCCTACGAGCAGTACTTC. Its translation: CASSSGQASSYEQYF.

The chain combines TRBV28 with TRBJ1-1; D call uncertain. The germline V gene has CDR1 MDHEN and CDR2 SYDVKM. Trimming cost V 3 bases and J 3 bases, with 11 bases left between them. The CDR3 totals 14 residues. The chain's CDR3 is CASSLRDPHTEAFF. Here the CDR3 DNA reads TGTGCCAGCAGTTTGCGGGATCCTCACACTGAAGCTTTCTTT.

This sequence joins TRBV28 and TRBJ1-2, with D perhaps TRBD1 (5 bases). The V end lost 7 bases, the J end lost 7 bases, and 16 bases lay between the germline ends. CDR1 MDHEN and CDR2 SYDVKM come from the germline V gene. The CDR3 has 13 residues. CDR3 DNA: TGTGCCAGCACTTATAGGGGCGCTGGTGGCTACACCTTC. Translation: CASTYRGAGGYTF.

The rearrangement uses TRBV15 and TRBJ1-3, with D tentatively TRBD1 (6 bases). Germline loops: CDR1 LNHNV, CDR2 YYDKDF (reference sequence). Trimming took off 0 bases at V and 0 bases at J, with 6 bases between the two ends. There are 15 residues in the CDR3. The CDR3 loop is CATSRDRGSGNTIYF. In DNA, the CDR3 is TGTGCCACCAGCAGAGACAGGGGCTCTGGAAACACCATATATTTT.

The V call is TRBV10-3, the J call TRBJ1-1; D is ambiguous. Trimming stripped 7 bases from V and 1 base from J, with 4 bases between. CDR3 length: 11 residues. CDR1 ENHRY and CDR2 SYGVKD come from the germline V gene. DNA for the CDR3: TGTGCCATCATGGCGAACACTGAAGCTTTCTTT. Encoded protein: CAIMANTEAFF.

The rearrangement uses TRBV4-1 and TRBJ1-2; D not resolved. From germline, CDR1 is MGHRA and CDR2 YSYEKL. This CDR3 has 13 residues. Trimming removed 3 bases from V and 6 bases from J, with 11 bases in between. DNA of the CDR3: TGCGCCAGCAGCCAGCGCTCGGGGAATGGCTACACCTTC. It yields the protein CASSQRSGNGYTF.

The chain carries TRBV11-2 and TRBJ2-3; 8 nucleotides match TRBD1. The CDR3 extends over 15 amino acids. Germline loops: CDR1 SGHAT, CDR2 FQNNGV. The V and J ends lost 6 bases and 2 bases, in that order; junction bases with no gene match: 7. The DNA for the CDR3 is TGTGCCAGCAGTTTGAGGACAGGGACCACAGATACGCAGTATTTT. This translates into CASSLRTGTTDTQYF.

The chain recombines TRBV4-1 with TRBJ2-7; D call uncertain. Germline CDR1 reads MGHRA; CDR2 reads YSYEKL. Trimming removed 5 bases from V and 3 bases from J, with 23 bases in between. This CDR3 has 17 residues. The CDR3 sequence: CASSKPQNRRLRYEQYF. The DNA of the CDR3 is TGCGCCAGCAGCAAACCCCAAAACCGTCGGTTACGCTACGAGCAGTACTTC.